This TCR beta chain was retrieved from a study of T cell repertoires in cytomegalovirus infection. Turning to the study itself: Alongside well-studied HLA-B-restricted CMV epitopes, recently identified HLA-C-restricted CMV epitopes were also used. Matching HLA type, along with CMV infection, was indicated by public TCR beta signatures.

MiXCR was run by TCRdb on the reads, yielding one entry per CDR3 protein. The sample contains around 230,000 distinct CDR3 sequences, roughly 34% of which appear only once. Comment on this clonotype: Its antigen remains unidentified.

Sequencing was performed on CD8+ T cells from cultured PBMCs, taken from culture after CMV antigen stimulation. This sequence originates from a human donor in good health (CMV status not recorded). Some clones in this sample may be carry-over from other donors' samples.

This chain's CDR3 is CASSSPQDRLREQYF. The DNA of the CDR3 is TGTGCCAGCAGCAGCCCCCAGGACAGACTACGAGAGCAGTACTTC. The rearrangement links TRBV7-9 to TRBJ2-7; D may be TRBD1 (6 bases). The germline V gene encodes CDR1 SEHNR and CDR2 FQNEAQ (reference sequence). Trimming shortened V by 5 bases and J by 7 bases, and 21 bases separated the two germline ends. This CDR3 has 15 residues.